Sequencing of this T cell receptor beta chain was carried out in a study of cytomegalovirus exposure and HLA in healthy donors. Notes on the study in general: The classifier was said to identify cytomegalovirus status with high specificity and sensitivity.

The donors (healthy individuals) were bone marrow donors. PCR involved 60 Vbeta and 13 Jbeta primers. This table comes from immunoSEQ multiplex PCR, and its TCRdb copy is limited to in-frame clones, with some not included. Seen here are about 150,000 clones, roughly 80% observed once, and the top ten hold 4.5% to 6%. J was trimmed by 8 bases and V by 5 bases; bases with no gene match: 11. Germline CDR1 and CDR2: MDHEN and SYDVKM. The CDR3 covers 14 residues. About this clone: Its antigen is not identified.

The chain has TRBV28 and TRBJ1-2; 7 nucleotides align to TRBD1. The sample taken for sequencing was PBMCs. The receptor comes from a man aged 25 to 45 in good health and CMV-seropositive. The CDR3 loop reads CASSILTDREGYTF. CDR3 coding DNA: TGTGCCAGCAGTATCCTCACAGACAGGGAAGGCTACACCTTC.